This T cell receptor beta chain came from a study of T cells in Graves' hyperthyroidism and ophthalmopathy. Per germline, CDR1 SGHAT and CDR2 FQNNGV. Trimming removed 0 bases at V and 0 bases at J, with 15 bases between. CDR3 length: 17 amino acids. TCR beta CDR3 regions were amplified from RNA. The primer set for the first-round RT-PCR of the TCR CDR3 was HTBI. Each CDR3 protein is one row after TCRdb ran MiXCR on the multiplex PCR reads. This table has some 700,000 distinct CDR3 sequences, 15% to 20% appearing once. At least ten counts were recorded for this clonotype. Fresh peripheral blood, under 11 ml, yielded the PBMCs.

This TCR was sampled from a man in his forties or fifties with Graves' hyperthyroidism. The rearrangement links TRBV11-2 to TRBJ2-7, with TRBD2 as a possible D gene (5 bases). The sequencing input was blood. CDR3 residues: CASSLEGTPGLSYEQYF. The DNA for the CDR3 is TGTGCCAGCAGCTTAGAGGGCACCCCCGGACTCTCCTACGAGCAGTACTTC. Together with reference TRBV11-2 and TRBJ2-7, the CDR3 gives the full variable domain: EAGVAQSPRYKIIEKRQSVAFWCNPISGHATLYWYQQILGQGPKLLIQFQNNGVVDDSQLPKDRFSAERLKGVDSTLKIQPAKLEDSAVYLCASSLEGTPGLSYEQYFGPGTRLTVT.